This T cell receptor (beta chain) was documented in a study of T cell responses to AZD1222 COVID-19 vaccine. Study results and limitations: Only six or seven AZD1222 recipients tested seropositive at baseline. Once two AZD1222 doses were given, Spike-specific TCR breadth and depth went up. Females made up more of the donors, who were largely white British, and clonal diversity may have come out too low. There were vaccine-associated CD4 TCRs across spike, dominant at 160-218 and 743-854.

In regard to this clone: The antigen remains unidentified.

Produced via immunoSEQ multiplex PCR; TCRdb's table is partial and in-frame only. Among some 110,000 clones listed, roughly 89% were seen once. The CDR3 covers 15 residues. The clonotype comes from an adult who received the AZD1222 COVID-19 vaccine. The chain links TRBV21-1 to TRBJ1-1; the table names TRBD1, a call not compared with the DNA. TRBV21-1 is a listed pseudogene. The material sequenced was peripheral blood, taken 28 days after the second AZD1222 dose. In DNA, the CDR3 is TGTGCCAGCAGCCAAAAAGACAGGGGGCTAACTGAAGCTTTCTTT. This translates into CASSQKDRGLTEAFF.